This TCR beta chain was sequenced in a study of control samples from healthy donors and cancer patients. The CDR3 length is 14 residues. Trimming pared 2 bases from V and 5 bases from J, leaving 12 bases between. Germline CDR1 SQVTM, CDR2 ANQGSEA. Repertoires were generated with immunoSEQ multiplex PCR, while TCRdb's copy carries only in-frame clones and drops some. The table includes about 110,000 clones, around 80% detected once. This chain joins TRBV29-1 and TRBJ2-2; TRBD1 is a possible D gene (6 bases). The receptor comes from a young man in good health. Sequencing was performed on blood. CDR3 residues: CSVESGVRTGELFF. CDR3 nucleotide sequence: TGCAGCGTTGAATCAGGGGTTAGGACCGGGGAGCTGTTTTTT.